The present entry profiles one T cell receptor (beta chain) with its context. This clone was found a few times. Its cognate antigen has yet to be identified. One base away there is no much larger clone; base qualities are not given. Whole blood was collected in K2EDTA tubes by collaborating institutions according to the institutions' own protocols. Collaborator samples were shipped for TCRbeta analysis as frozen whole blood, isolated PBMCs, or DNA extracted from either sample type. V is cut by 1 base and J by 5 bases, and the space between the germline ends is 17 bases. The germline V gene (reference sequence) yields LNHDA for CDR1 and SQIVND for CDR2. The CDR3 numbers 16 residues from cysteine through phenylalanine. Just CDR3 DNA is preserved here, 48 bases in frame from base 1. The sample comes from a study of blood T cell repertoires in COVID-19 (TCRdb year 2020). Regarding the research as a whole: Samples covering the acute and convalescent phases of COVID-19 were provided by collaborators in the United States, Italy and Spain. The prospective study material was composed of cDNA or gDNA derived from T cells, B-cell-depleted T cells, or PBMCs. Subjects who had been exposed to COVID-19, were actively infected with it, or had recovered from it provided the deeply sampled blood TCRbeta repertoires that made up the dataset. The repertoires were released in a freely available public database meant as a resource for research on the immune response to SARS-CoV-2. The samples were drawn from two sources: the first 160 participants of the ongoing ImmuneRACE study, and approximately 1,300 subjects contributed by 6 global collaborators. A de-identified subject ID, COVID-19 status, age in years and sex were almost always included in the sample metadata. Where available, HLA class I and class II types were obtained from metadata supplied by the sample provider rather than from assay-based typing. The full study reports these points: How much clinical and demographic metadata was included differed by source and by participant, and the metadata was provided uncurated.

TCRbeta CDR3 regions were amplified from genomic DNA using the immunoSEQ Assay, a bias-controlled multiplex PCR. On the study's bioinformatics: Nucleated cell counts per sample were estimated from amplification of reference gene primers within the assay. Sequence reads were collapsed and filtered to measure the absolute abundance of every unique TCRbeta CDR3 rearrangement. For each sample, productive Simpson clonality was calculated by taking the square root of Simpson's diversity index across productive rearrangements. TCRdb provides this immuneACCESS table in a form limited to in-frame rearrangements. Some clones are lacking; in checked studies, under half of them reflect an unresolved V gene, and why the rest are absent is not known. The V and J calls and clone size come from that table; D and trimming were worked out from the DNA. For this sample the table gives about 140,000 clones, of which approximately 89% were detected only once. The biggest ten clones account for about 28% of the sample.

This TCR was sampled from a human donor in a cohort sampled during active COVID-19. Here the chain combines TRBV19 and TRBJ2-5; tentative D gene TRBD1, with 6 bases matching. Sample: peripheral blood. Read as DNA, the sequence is TGTGCCAGTAGTATAGGGGCCAGGGGAGTGAGGGAGACCCAGTACTTC. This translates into CASSIGARGVRETQYF.